This T cell receptor (beta chain) was recovered during a study of cytomegalovirus exposure and HLA in healthy donors. As for the study in general: Genotyping of about 400 donors showed that about 84% belonged to the Caucasian-associated ancestry cluster. Study-wide results and limits: Later, an analysis showed that TCR beta chains associated with HLA were more clonally expanded than others that were equally common. With later analysis, a missense DCLRE1C variant became linked to TCR beta V- and J-gene trimming. Most TCR sequences were uncommon, yet certain public TCRs appeared in many donors.

Primers included in the PCR were 60 Vbeta and 13 Jbeta primers. The assay was immunoSEQ multiplex PCR, and TCRdb's table has in-frame clones only and misses some. The sample yields 110,000 to 150,000 clones, less than 85% seen once. Comment on this clone: Its antigen is still unknown.

The CDR3 totals 14 residues. Trimming at V came to 5 bases and at J to 7 bases, leaving 7 bases not matched to a gene. The germline gives CDR1 MNHEY, CDR2 SVGAGI. The chain links TRBV6-5 to TRBJ1-5; 8 nucleotides line up with TRBD1. The sample consisted of PBMCs. The sequence was collected from a man in his forties in good health and CMV-seropositive. The CDR3 loop is CASSNLGQAQPQHF. The CDR3 DNA follows: TGTGCCAGCAGTAACCTGGGACAGGCCCAGCCCCAGCATTTT.